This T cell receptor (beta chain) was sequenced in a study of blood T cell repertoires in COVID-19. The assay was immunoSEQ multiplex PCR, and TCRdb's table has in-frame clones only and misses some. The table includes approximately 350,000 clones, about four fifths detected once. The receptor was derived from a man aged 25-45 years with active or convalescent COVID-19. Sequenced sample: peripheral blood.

In nucleotides, the CDR3 is TGTGCCAGTAGTATAGATCTAGCGGGAGGCGAGCAGTACTTC. Residues: CASSIDLAGGEQYF. The rearrangement links TRBV19 to TRBJ2-7; the match to TRBD2 covers 11 bases. This CDR3 is 14 amino acids long. The ends lost 0 bases at V and 6 bases at J; junction bases unmatched: 1. Per the germline V gene, CDR1 is LNHDA and CDR2 is SQIVND (reference sequence).